This paragraph reports one T cell receptor beta chain. Its antigen is not identified. The data are from a study of T cells expressing NK-cell markers. On the study more broadly: The study drew TCR beta repertoires from sorted CD3+CD56+NKG2C+, CD3+CD56+NKG2C- and CD3+CD56-NKG2C+ T cells. HCMV seropositivity characterized most of the eight sequenced donors, and seronegativity one. Study-wide points: CD8+ T cells in roughly six donors included dominant NKG2C+ clonotypes at about 1.0-8%.

Template switching by 5'RACE with UMIs generated the TCR beta cDNA. For each CDR3 protein, TCRdb gives one entry from its re-call of the 5' RACE reads, without DNA. Recorded for this sample: approximately 550,000 distinct CDR3 sequences. The CDR3 has 15 residues. Germline loops: CDR1 SGHTA, CDR2 FQGNSA. The chain employs TRBV7-2 and TRBJ1-1; the D call from TCRdb, TRBD1, cannot be confirmed without DNA. Sequenced input: blood T cells: a sorted CD56 or NKG2C T cell subset, CD4+ or CD8+ T cells, or bulk PBMC T cells (not recorded which). This TCR derives from a young man in good health. CDR3 loop: CASSWGSLRNTEAFF.